The 5 T cell receptor beta chains given below trace back to one sample, sequenced in a study of response to subunit inactivated influenza vaccine. TCRdb fed the RT-PCR reads into MiXCR, producing one record per CDR3 protein. The sample lists under 800,000 distinct CDR3 sequences, approximately 15% occurring once. This specimen was PBMCs from blood, taken around two weeks before vaccination. All receptors come from a man aged 50-59 years who received an inactivated influenza vaccine.

The V and J genes are TRBV27 and TRBJ2-3; the match to TRBD2 covers 11 bases. Per germline, CDR1 MNHEY and CDR2 SMNVEV (reference sequence). V was clipped by 6 bases and J by 4 bases; unmatched bases: 9. The CDR3 extends over 16 amino acids. CDR3 sequence (DNA): TGTGCCAGCAGCGGACTAGCGGGCGCGAACTCAGATACGCAGTATTTT. Protein: CASSGLAGANSDTQYF.

The rearrangement uses TRBV9 and TRBJ2-2, with no clear D. Germline loops: CDR1 SGDLS, CDR2 YYNGEE. Trimming left V 0 bases short and J 0 bases short, with 9 bases between. CDR3 length equals 16 residues. CDR3: CASSVELVPNTGELFF. As DNA, the CDR3 is TGTGCCAGCAGCGTAGAGTTAGTTCCGAACACCGGGGAGCTGTTTTTT.

This clonotype was counted a few times. The J gene is TRBJ2-2, the V gene TRBV6-5; 8 bases are a match to TRBD1. The CDR3 has 16 amino acids. V dropped 4 bases and J dropped 6; count of bases not matched to a gene: 10. Germline CDR1 MNHEY, CDR2 SVGAGI. For the CDR3, the DNA is TGTGCCAGCAGTTCCACGGACAGGGTTTACGCCGGGGAGCTGTTTTTT. Protein sequence: CASSSTDRVYAGELFF.

This chain joins TRBV20-1 and TRBJ1-1; tentative D call: TRBD1 (6 bases). The V gene's germline CDR1 is DFQATT and CDR2 SNEGSKA (reference sequence). CDR3 length: 12 amino acids. V shed 5 bases and J shed 3 bases, with 10 bases lying between them. The CDR3 nucleotides are TGCAGTGCTGGGGGCGGGGACACTGAAGCTTTCTTT. This gives the protein CSAGGGDTEAFF.

The gene calls are TRBV20-1 and TRBJ1-1, with 9 bases that match TRBD1. The CDR3 extends over 15 amino acids. Germline CDR1 reads DFQATT; CDR2 reads SNEGSKA (reference sequence). V was pared by 3 bases and J by 4 bases, with 9 bases of the junction left unmatched. This CDR3 reads CSARDSATGGTEAFF. CDR3 sequence (DNA): TGCAGTGCTAGGGACAGCGCGACAGGGGGCACTGAAGCTTTCTTT.